This T cell receptor (beta chain) derives from a study of blood T cell repertoires in COVID-19. Per the original data handling: From reference gene primer amplification, estimates of nucleated cell counts were derived. Using immunoSEQ multiplex PCR, the repertoire was profiled, and TCRdb retains in-frame clones only, with some absent. V and J calls and clone size are as listed in that table; D and trimming were resolved from the DNA. The sample lists 50,000 to 65,000 clones; over 75% were seen once. The CDR3 runs 13 residues. Germline CDR1 and CDR2: SGHTA and FQGNSA. Trimming left V 5 bases short and J 3 bases short, with 11 bases between.

Specimen: peripheral blood. The chain employs TRBV7-2 and TRBJ2-7, with a possible D match to TRBD1 (5 bases). The clonotype comes from a man aged 50-59 years with active COVID-19. CDR3 bases: TGTGCCAGCAGCGCACCAGGGAACTACGAGCAGTACTTC. Its protein is CASSAPGNYEQYF.